This TCR beta chain was retrieved from a study of cytomegalovirus exposure and HLA in healthy donors (TCRdb year 2017). Broadly, across the study: An earlier analysis of roughly 500 of the donors reported 250 to 350 Gb of sequence data and around 110 million unique TCR beta sequences from about 180 million T cells. High-throughput TCR immunosequencing, statistical association of individual TCRs with disease status, and machine learning were combined to predict cytomegalovirus infection status. A separate validation cohort of 90 to 150 different subjects was used in addition to the roughly 620-subject first cohort. About five DR-DQ haplotypes were handled as single units for association and clustering, since linkage in the cohort was strong. A later analysis re-examined previously published TCR beta repertoires from roughly 720 donors and added high-resolution HLA genotyping to investigate patterns of TCR occurrence. The study used immunosequencing to profile the T cell repertoires of approximately 640 subjects and linked those repertoires to cytomegalovirus serostatus. An early release covering roughly 600 HLA-typed donors comprised approximately 300 gigabases of sequencing data and 85 million to 100 million unique TCR sequences. HLA typing covered class I and class II loci at four-digit resolution. Genome-wide SNP genotypes for about 65% of the roughly 670 donors were used in a later genetic analysis, which treated that subset as a discovery cohort. Of the 300 to 500 genotyped donors, 80% to 90% were placed in the genetic ancestry cluster associated with self-reported Caucasian donors. In an earlier analysis of about 590 of the donors, high-throughput TCR beta sequencing was used to judge whether each TCR beta V gene segment behaved as functional or pseudogenic. Among around 400 genotyped donors of the cohort, an average of approximately 240,000 unique TCR beta nucleotide sequences was sequenced per donor, of which about 18% were non-productive. Typing coverage varied by locus: roughly 629-630 donors for A, B, C, DRB1 and DQB1; roughly 510 for DQA1; about 600 for DPA1; under 490 for DPB1. Donor age, sex, ethnicity and CMV serostatus were compiled together with the repertoire data. The study aimed to test whether cataloging public T cell receptors could reveal signatures of past pathogen exposure. Rather than drawing on any new phenotypic data, the later analysis identified candidate immune exposures from TCR beta sequences and the way those sequences occurred across donors. All discovery cohort repertoires had been generated on a single sequencing platform.

In total, roughly 670 healthy bone marrow donors made up the cohort. Cohort members were all nominally healthy when sampled, although unrecorded immune exposures were likely present. The donor was CMV seronegative and belonged to the group of around 400 seronegative cohort members. Every donor gave a peripheral blood sample, and the peripheral blood mononuclear cells from that sample were used for TCR beta sequencing. The Qiagen DNeasy Blood Extraction Kit was used to extract genomic DNA from the blood cell samples. The library was built by means of the immunoSEQ multiplex PCR assay. For the multiplex PCR, a mixture combining 60 forward primers for TCR Vbeta segments and 13 reverse primers for TCR Jbeta segments was used. Amplification of the CDR3 region of rearranged TCR beta genes was performed with a multiplex PCR assay on genomic DNA. The Illumina HiSeq System was used to sequence the amplified TCR beta libraries as 87-base-pair reads. Turning to the authors' computational methods: A later analysis tallied roughly 78 million unique TCR beta chains across the roughly 610 repertoires, and around 10 million of those chains were shared by two or more donors. A nearest-neighbor algorithm error-corrected the raw reads and collapsed the reads into unique sequences, merging closely related sequences to remove PCR and sequencing errors. To assign V, D and J gene segments, CDR3 sequences were aligned to IMGT reference sequences. For a sequence to be retained, a match of at least six nucleotides was required to both a V gene segment and a J gene segment. A rearrangement was called productive if the CDR3 had no stop codons and remained in frame with V and J, and every other rearrangement was called non-productive. CDR3 was defined by IMGT convention, running from the second conserved V-encoded cysteine to the conserved J-encoded phenylalanine. In an earlier analysis of around 640 of the donors, sequences lacking an unambiguous match to a single V gene segment were excluded. In an earlier analysis of approximately 610 of the donors, V segments were called functional above 56.7% productive rearrangements and were called segregating when the between-donor standard deviation exceeded 5%. A statistical classification framework was built to diagnose cytomegalovirus status from the catalog of TCR beta chain sequences. In a later analysis, V and J genes were assigned by comparing TCR nucleotide sequences against IMGT/GENE-DB human TR gene sequences. Using the TCRdist pipeline, a later analysis assigned CDR3 sequences along with most-parsimonious VDJ recombination scenarios. In a later analysis, each TCR beta chain was defined by its CDR3 amino acid sequence together with its V-gene family, and reads without a unique V-gene family were excluded. To address suspected cross-contamination and a sequencing artifact, a later analysis removed 550 to 750 highly shared, low-generation-probability nucleotide sequences. For each public chain, a later analysis derived a clonal expansion index from normalized ranks of inferred template counts within each repertoire. In a later analysis, generation probabilities were computed using a VDJ recombination model fitted to out-of-frame rearrangements, and the results were checked against IGoR. In a later analysis, TCR-TCR, TCR-HLA and TCR-CMV co-occurrence was scored with hypergeometric tests, and a repertoire-size bias correction was applied to TCR pairs. False discovery rates were estimated in a later analysis by permuting HLA or CMV assignments 20 times. In a later analysis, co-occurring TCRs were grouped with DBSCAN, and TCRdist sequence similarity was added when clustering was performed within HLA-allele-positive subsets. For co-occurrence clustering, repertoires with fewer than 30,000 or more than 120,000 public chains were excluded, along with several repertoires with anomalous nucleotide sharing. Sourced from immuneACCESS, this table was stored by TCRdb with only in-frame sequences that have V and J called. A share of the clones is absent; for the studies checked, an unresolved V gene accounts for under half, and the remainder has no known explanation. V and J calls and clone size come straight from that table; D and trimming were deduced from the DNA. This sample comprises 150,000 to 200,000 clones, about 81% of them detected only once. The ten largest account for under 2% of the sample.

Comment on this clone: Its antigen is unknown. No base quality information exists; no much larger clone differs at one position.

On the study overall, not on this receptor specifically: In a later analysis, HLA-associated TCR beta chains were found to be more clonally expanded and to have lower generation probabilities than equally common non-associated chains. According to a later analysis, TCR association rates differed among HLA loci, with DRB1 alleles showing the most associated TCRs and HLA-C alleles showing the fewest. A cluster of highly shared sequence variants was judged likely to represent a technical artifact of the sequencing pipeline. Specific HLA alleles were associated with roughly 16,000 TCR beta sequences at a false discovery rate of 0.05 in a later analysis. HLA typing was unavailable for some donors at each locus, so association tests used only the typed subset. In a later analysis, several top co-occurrence clusters were reported to appear linked to parvovirus B19, influenza, CMV and Epstein-Barr virus. In a later analysis, most CMV-associated TCR beta chains were found to appear HLA-restricted, with HLA associations seemingly driven largely by CMV exposure. In a later genetic analysis, a missense DCLRE1C variant was associated with V-gene and J-gene trimming of TCR beta chains, and the association was replicated in an independent cohort. A total of 150 to 200 TCR beta chains were listed by the study as associated with cytomegalovirus. According to the authors, the approach could potentially be generalized to other disease states and immunological phenotypes. Roughly uniform sequencing depth across donors was assumed in presence/absence analyses, although this assumption may not hold. Roughly 17 rarely observed V segments, including chromosome 9 orphons, were excluded from the earlier analysis of a few hundred of the donors because counts were too low. When HLA alleles, especially DR and DQ, strongly co-occurred, TCR associations were difficult to assign to individual alleles. Correlated functional status among segregating V segments might be attributable to linkage disequilibrium, but an unknown experimental factor could not be ruled out. The classifier was reported to diagnose cytomegalovirus status with high specificity and sensitivity in both the original and validation cohorts. An earlier analysis of around 600 of the donors showed that most TCR beta V segments appeared in productive rearrangements either about 90% or about 30% of the time, which broadly matched IMGT annotations. A further reported finding was that TCR beta sequences accurately predicted the HLA-A and HLA-B alleles for most subjects in the first cohort. Three of the identified cytomegalovirus-associated TCR beta chains were confirmed in vitro to be specific for cytomegalovirus antigens. Immune exposure information for the cohort was limited to CMV serostatus. According to a later genetic analysis, donors in an Asian-associated ancestry cluster had fewer N-insertions in productive TCRs than the approximately 710-donor mean. In this cohort, only TCR beta chains were sequenced, and detectable features were limited by the absence of alpha or paired-chain data. Most TCR sequences were observed very rarely across donors, whereas some public TCRs were present in many individuals. Because the 87-base-pair reads could not distinguish some IMGT-functional V segments, including TRBV6-2 and TRBV6-3, those segments were excluded.

From the cysteine through the phenylalanine, the CDR3 covers 12 amino acids. CDR3 DNA is the only sequence kept; it has 36 bases, read in frame from the first base. The germline V gene encodes CDR1 KGHSH and CDR2 LQKENI. V is shortened by 3 bases, J by 10 bases, and the region joining them spans 10 bases. The chain was built from TRBV18 and TRBJ2-1; TRBD2 could be the D gene, as 6 bases match. This clonotype was obtained from a young woman in good health and CMV-seronegative. What was sequenced was PBMCs. The DNA sequence is as follows: TGTGCCAGCTCACCGGGACTGTTAGAGCAGTTCTTC. This yields the protein CASSPGLLEQFF. Beyond the CDR3, the reference TRBV18 and TRBJ2-1 genes provide the residues; the full variable domain reads: NAGVMQNPRHLVRRRGQEARLRCSPMKGHSHVYWYRQLPEEGLKFMVYLQKENIIDESGMPKERFSAEFPKEGPSILRIQQVVRGDSAAYFCASSPGLLEQFFGPGTRLTVL.